The 26 T cell receptor beta chains presented below share a single source sample, sequenced in a study of monozygotic twins with inflammatory bowel disease. One entry per CDR3 protein, without DNA, is what TCRdb gives after re-calling the 5' RACE reads. The sample totals over 150,000 distinct CDR3 sequences. The specimen sequenced was blood. The source of these receptors is a human donor with ulcerative colitis or Crohn's disease, or a healthy co-twin of an affected twin (not recorded which).

This chain uses TRBV5-1 with TRBJ2-1; checking the TCRdb D call of TRBD1 is not possible without DNA. This CDR3 has 15 residues. The germline gives CDR1 SGHRS, CDR2 YFSETQ. CDR3 sequence reads: CASTLAGQSYNEQFF.

The chain has TRBV2 and TRBJ2-1; TCRdb lists TRBD2, though no DNA is available to test this call. This CDR3 has 14 amino acids. Germline-derived CDR1 and CDR2 are SNHLY and FYNNEI. The CDR3 spells CASSGLAGYNEQFF.

The genes are TRBV7-6 and TRBJ1-6. Germline CDR1 reads SGHVS; CDR2 reads FNYEAQ. The length of the CDR3 is 14 residues. The CDR3 protein is CASSLRADNSPLHF.

The rearrangement joins TRBV20-1 to TRBJ1-2; TCRdb proposes TRBD1, but this gene call is untestable without DNA. The CDR3 has 13 residues. Germline assignment: CDR1 DFQATT and CDR2 SNEGSKA (reference sequence). CDR3 amino acids: CSAGTGVGYGYTF.

CDR3 amino acids: CASSPLNSPLHF. The chain recombines TRBV27 with TRBJ1-6. The CDR3 covers 12 residues. The germline gives CDR1 MNHEY, CDR2 SMNVEV (reference sequence).

The chain uses TRBV5-1 and TRBJ2-2. CDR1 and CDR2 from the germline V gene are SGHRS and YFSETQ. There are 15 residues in the CDR3. CDR3 residues: CASKRLGANTGELFF.

This chain joins TRBV2 and TRBJ1-6; TCRdb calls TRBD1, which cannot be checked without DNA. This CDR3 has 15 amino acids. Germline V gene lookup returns CDR1 SNHLY and CDR2 FYNNEI. This CDR3 reads CASSEQGADNSPLHF. Combining the CDR3 with reference TRBV2 and TRBJ1-6 gives the whole variable domain EPEVTQTPSHQVTQMGQEVILRCVPISNHLYFYWYRQILGQKVEFLVSFYNNEISEKSEIFDDQFSVERPDGSNFTLKIRSTKLEDSAMYFCASSEQGADNSPLHFGNGTRLTVT.

This chain links TRBV5-6 with TRBJ2-1. Germline CDR1 SGHDT, CDR2 YYEEEE. The CDR3 has 16 residues. CDR3 sequence: CASSLVSVFSYNEQFF.

This rearrangement joins TRBV12-3 or TRBV12-4 to TRBJ1-5; absent DNA, TCRdb's TRBD1 call cannot be checked. The CDR3 consists of 14 residues. The chain's CDR3 is CASSSDRTGLPQHF.

This chain links TRBV12-3 or TRBV12-4 with TRBJ1-5. The CDR3 is made up of 14 amino acids. This CDR3 reads CASSLLGINQPQHF.

The V gene is TRBV2, the J gene TRBJ2-1; lacking DNA, the TRBD1 call made by TCRdb goes unchecked. The CDR3 consists of 14 residues. Germline CDR1 is SNHLY and CDR2 is FYNNEI. The CDR3 sequence is CASARDRVGDEQSF.

The chain couples TRBV2 to TRBJ1-6. This CDR3 is 15 amino acids long. Germline V gives CDR1 SNHLY, CDR2 FYNNEI. This CDR3 is CASSNRSSYNSPLHF.

The chain joins TRBV5-1 to TRBJ2-3; without DNA, the TCRdb call of TRBD2 cannot be checked. CDR1 is SGHRS, CDR2 YFSETQ, per germline. This CDR3 has 15 amino acids. The CDR3 region is CASSLFGGAPDTQYF.

The rearrangement joins TRBV11-3 to TRBJ2-1; there is no DNA to check the TCRdb D call of TRBD1. The CDR3 is made up of 13 amino acids. Germline V CDR1 and CDR2: SGHNT, YENEEA. The CDR3 sequence: CASSITGYNEQFF.

V usage is TRBV13 and J usage is TRBJ2-1; lacking DNA, the TRBD2 call made by TCRdb goes unchecked. CDR3 length: 15 residues. The germline V gene encodes CDR1 PRHDT and CDR2 FYEKMQ (reference sequence). The chain's CDR3 is CASSSLGPSYNEQFF.

The gene calls are TRBV28 and TRBJ2-7; the D call of TRBD1 rests on TCRdb alone, since no DNA is present to check it. CDR3 size: 13 residues. Germline CDR1 MDHEN, CDR2 SYDVKM. CDR3 region: CASSPPGQNEQYF.

The chain is built from TRBV12-3 or TRBV12-4 and TRBJ2-1; there is no DNA to check the TCRdb D call of TRBD2. This CDR3 spans 15 amino acids. The CDR3 spells CASRSTSGSYNEQFF.

This clonotype is medium-sized (0.01 to 0.1%) by frequency. The chain links TRBV5-1 to TRBJ1-1; there is no DNA to check the TCRdb D call of TRBD1. The V gene's germline CDR1 is SGHRS and CDR2 YFSETQ. The CDR3 runs 14 residues. CDR3: CASSLAGGYTEAFF.

CDR3 sequence: CASSLPRTRRNTQYF. The J gene is TRBJ2-3, the V gene TRBV7-8; TCRdb proposes TRBD1, but this gene call is untestable without DNA. The CDR3 sequence is 15 residues long. Germline CDR1 SGHVS, CDR2 FQNEAQ.

The chain recombines TRBV25-1 with TRBJ2-3. There are 15 residues in the CDR3. Germline V lookup: CDR1 MGHDK, CDR2 SYGVNS. The CDR3 protein is CASSENGQVTDTQYF.

The V gene is TRBV28, the J gene TRBJ2-7; TCRdb designates TRBD1, a call that cannot be tested without DNA. CDR3 length equals 14 residues. Germline CDR1 MDHEN, CDR2 SYDVKM. This CDR3 reads CASSPPTGAYEQYF. Full variable domain (remainder filled in from reference TRBV28 and TRBJ2-7): DVKVTQSSRYLVKRTGEKVFLECVQDMDHENMFWYRQDPGLGLRLIYFSYDVKMKEKGDIPEGYSVSREKKERFSLILESASTNQTSMYLCASSPPTGAYEQYFGPGTRLTVT.

The chain links TRBV20-1 to TRBJ2-3; the TCRdb call, TRBD1, lacks DNA for checking. The CDR3 covers 16 residues. CDR1 DFQATT and CDR2 SNEGSKA come from the germline V gene (reference sequence). Here the CDR3 reads CSARPSTERFTDTQYF.

The chain couples TRBV2 to TRBJ2-1; TCRdb's D call, TRBD2, is unchecked because there is no DNA. Germline CDR1 is SNHLY and CDR2 is FYNNEI. The CDR3 runs 15 residues. CDR3 sequence: CASSPQGPYLAGMFF.

The V and J genes are TRBV20-1 and TRBJ1-5; TCRdb proposes TRBD1, but this gene call is untestable without DNA. Per germline, CDR1 DFQATT and CDR2 SNEGSKA (reference sequence). The CDR3 sequence is 14 residues long. The CDR3 sequence is CSAAGRGRNQPQHF.

The genes are TRBV7-6 and TRBJ2-3; TCRdb's D call of TRBD1 is untestable without DNA. The germline gives CDR1 SGHVS, CDR2 FNYEAQ. CDR3 length: 15 amino acids. The CDR3 region is CASSLPPDTLSTQYF.

The rearrangement links TRBV15 to TRBJ2-5; TCRdb returns TRBD1, unconfirmable since there is no DNA. The germline gives CDR1 LNHNV, CDR2 YYDKDF (reference sequence). This CDR3 contains 16 residues. The CDR3 sequence is CATRDGQGVYQETQYF.